This TCR beta chain is from a study of cytomegalovirus exposure and HLA in healthy donors. PCR employed 60 Vbeta and 13 Jbeta primers. Assay used: immunoSEQ multiplex PCR; TCRdb lists only in-frame clones, some missing. The sample has fewer than 75,000 clones; the top ten hold 15% to 20%. Whole-study results and caveats: Sequences of the TCR beta chain were said to predict the HLA-A and HLA-B alleles of most subjects accurately. A missense DCLRE1C variant was associated with V- and J-gene trimming of TCR beta chains in a later analysis, and an independent cohort replicated the association.

CDR1 and CDR2 (germline): SGHVS, FQNEAQ. V lost 4 bases and J 0 bases, leaving 15 bases between the germline ends. The CDR3 spans 17 residues. A remark on this clone: As yet, its antigen is unknown.

The clonotype comes from a boy aged 5-17 years in good health and CMV-seronegative. The chain couples TRBV7-8 to TRBJ1-4, with a weak D call TRBD1 (6 bases). The specimen sequenced was PBMCs. In DNA, the CDR3 is TGTGCCAGCAGCTCCCGGAACCGACAGGCAACTAATGAAAAACTGTTTTTT. Its protein is CASSSRNRQATNEKLFF.